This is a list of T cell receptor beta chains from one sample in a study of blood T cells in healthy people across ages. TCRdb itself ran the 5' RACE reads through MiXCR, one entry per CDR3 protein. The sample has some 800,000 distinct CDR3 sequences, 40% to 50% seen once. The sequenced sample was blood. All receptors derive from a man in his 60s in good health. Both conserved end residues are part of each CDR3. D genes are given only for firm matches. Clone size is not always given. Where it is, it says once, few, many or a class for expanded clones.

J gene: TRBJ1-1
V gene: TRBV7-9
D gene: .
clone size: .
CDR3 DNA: TGTGCCAGCAGCCCGGATTTTACGGACACTGAAGCTTTCTTT
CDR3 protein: CASSPDFTDTEAFF

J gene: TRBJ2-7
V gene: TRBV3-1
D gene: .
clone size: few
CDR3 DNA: TGTGCCAGCAGCCCCCTCGTTTCAGGGACCGAGCAGTACTTC
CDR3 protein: CASSPLVSGTEQYF

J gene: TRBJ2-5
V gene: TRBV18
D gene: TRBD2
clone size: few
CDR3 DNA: TGTGCCAGCTCACCACGGACTAGCGGGGGGGCCCAAGAGACCCAGTACTTC
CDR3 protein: CASSPRTSGGAQETQYF

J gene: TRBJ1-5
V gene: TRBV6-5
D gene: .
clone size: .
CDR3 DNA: TGTGCCAGCAGTGACAGCTTGAATCAGCCCCAGCATTTT
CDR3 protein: CASSDSLNQPQHF

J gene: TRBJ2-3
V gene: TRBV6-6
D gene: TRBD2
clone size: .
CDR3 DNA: TGTGCCAGCACCTTAGCGGGGGGGCTTTCAGATACGCAGTATTTT
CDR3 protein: CASTLAGGLSDTQYF

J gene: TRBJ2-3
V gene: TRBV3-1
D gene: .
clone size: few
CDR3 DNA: TGTGCCAGCAGCCAAGTTGCGGGGTTCACAGATACGCAGTATTTT
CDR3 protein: CASSQVAGFTDTQYF

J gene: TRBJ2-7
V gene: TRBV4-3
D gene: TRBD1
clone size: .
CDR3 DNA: TGCGCCAGCAGCCCCACGTCAGGACAGGGGATGTACGAGCAGTACTTC
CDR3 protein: CASSPTSGQGMYEQYF

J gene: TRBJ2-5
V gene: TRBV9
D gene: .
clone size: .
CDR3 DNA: TGTGCCAGCAGCGTAGAGGGTAACCAAGAGACCCAGTACTTC
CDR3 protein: CASSVEGNQETQYF

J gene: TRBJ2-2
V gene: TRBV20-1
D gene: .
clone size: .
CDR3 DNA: TGCAGTGCTAGAGATGGGAACCTGGCGAACACCGGGGAGCTGTTTTTT
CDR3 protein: CSARDGNLANTGELFF

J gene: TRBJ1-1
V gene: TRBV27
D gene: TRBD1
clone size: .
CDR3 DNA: TGTGCCAGCAGCCTCGGGACAGGGCTCACTGAAGCTTTCTTT
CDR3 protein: CASSLGTGLTEAFF

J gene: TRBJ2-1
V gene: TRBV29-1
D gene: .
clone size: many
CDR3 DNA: TGCAGCGTGGTGGTGTCCTACAATGAGCAGTTCTTC
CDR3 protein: CSVVVSYNEQFF

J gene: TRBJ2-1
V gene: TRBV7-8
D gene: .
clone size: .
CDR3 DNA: TGTGCCAGCAGCCCCGTCGGGGGCTCCCTTTCCTACAATGAGCAGTTCTTC
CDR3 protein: CASSPVGGSLSYNEQFF

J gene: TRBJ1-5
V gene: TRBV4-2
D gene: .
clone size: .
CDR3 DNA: TGTGCCAGCAGCCAAGATAGCCTCATTATAAATGCGAATCAGCCCCAGCATTTT
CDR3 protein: CASSQDSLIINANQPQHF

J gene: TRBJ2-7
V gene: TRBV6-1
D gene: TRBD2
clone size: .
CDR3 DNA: TGTGCCAGCAGCTATAGCGGGGGAGGTTACGAGCAGTACTTC
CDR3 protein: CASSYSGGGYEQYF

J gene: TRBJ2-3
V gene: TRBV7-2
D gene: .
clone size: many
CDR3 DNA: TGTGCCAGCTCCCGAGGGGGGGGCGGTACAGATACGCAGTATTTT
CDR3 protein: CASSRGGGGTDTQYF

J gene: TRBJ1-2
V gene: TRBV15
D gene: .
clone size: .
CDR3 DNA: TGTGCCACCAGCAGAGAGAGAGATAGCTATGGCTACACCTTC
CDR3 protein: CATSRERDSYGYTF

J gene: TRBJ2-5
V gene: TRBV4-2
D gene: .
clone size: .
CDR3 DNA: TGTGCCAGCAGCCAAGTCGCAGGGAACGAGCGGTACTTC
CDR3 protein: CASSQVAGNERYF

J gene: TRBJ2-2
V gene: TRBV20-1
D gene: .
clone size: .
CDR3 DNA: TGCAGTGCTAGCCCCGGGACCGGGGAGCTGTTTTTT
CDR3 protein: CSASPGTGELFF

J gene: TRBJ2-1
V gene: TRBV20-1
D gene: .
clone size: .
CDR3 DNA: TGCAGTGCTGGCCTGGGCGGGACCTCCTACAATGAGCAGTTCTTC
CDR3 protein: CSAGLGGTSYNEQFF

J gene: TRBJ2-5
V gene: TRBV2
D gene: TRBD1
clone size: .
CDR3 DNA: TGTGCCAGCGTCCAGGGGGTCGGAGAGACCCAGTACTTC
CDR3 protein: CASVQGVGETQYF

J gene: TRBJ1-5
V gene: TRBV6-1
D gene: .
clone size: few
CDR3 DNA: TGTGCCAGCAAGGGGCCCCAGGCAACGTTGGACAATCAGCCCCAGCATTTT
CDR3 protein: CASKGPQATLDNQPQHF

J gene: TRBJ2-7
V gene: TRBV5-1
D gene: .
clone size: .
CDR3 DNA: TGCGCCAGCAGCTTGTCTCAATGCGAGCAGTACTTC
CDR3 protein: CASSLSQCEQYF

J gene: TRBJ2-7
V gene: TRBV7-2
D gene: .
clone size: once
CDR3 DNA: TGTGCCAGCAGCACTCAAGGGGGGGTCCCTGGTAGCGAGCAGTACTTC
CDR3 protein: CASSTQGGVPGSEQYF

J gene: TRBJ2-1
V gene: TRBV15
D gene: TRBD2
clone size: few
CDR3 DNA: TGTGCCACCAGCACCCCTATTGCGGGGGGGTACAATGAGCAGTTCTTC
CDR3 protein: CATSTPIAGGYNEQFF

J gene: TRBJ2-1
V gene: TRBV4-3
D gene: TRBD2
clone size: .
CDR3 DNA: TGCGCCAGCAGCCCCACCGGGACTAGCGGTAACAATGAGCAGTTCTTC
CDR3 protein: CASSPTGTSGNNEQFF

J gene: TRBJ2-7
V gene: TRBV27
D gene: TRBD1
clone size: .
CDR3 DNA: TGTGCCAGCAGTCCTGGGACAGGGAGGCGCGAGCAGTACTTC
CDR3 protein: CASSPGTGRREQYF

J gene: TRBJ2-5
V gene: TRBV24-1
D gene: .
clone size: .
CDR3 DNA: TGTGCCACCTCTTCCGGGACCAACTTGGGGACCCAGTACTTC
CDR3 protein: CATSSGTNLGTQYF

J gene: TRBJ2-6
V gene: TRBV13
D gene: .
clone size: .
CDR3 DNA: TGTGCCAGTAGCTTATCCCGCTCTGGGGCCAACGTCCTGACTTTC
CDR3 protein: CASSLSRSGANVLTF

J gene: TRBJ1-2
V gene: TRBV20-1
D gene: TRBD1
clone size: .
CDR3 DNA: TGCAGTGCTAGAAAGGACAGGACCTATGGCTACACCTTC
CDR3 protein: CSARKDRTYGYTF

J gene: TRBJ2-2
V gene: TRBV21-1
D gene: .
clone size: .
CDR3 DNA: TGTGCCAGCAGCAAAGGTCGGCGACACGTCACCGGGGAGCTGTTTTTT
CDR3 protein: CASSKGRRHVTGELFF

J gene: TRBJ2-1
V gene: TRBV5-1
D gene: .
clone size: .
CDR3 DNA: TGCGCCAGCAGCTTGCAGTCGCCCTACAATGAGCAGTTCTTC
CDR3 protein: CASSLQSPYNEQFF

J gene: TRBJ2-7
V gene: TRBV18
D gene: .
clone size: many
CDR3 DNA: TGTGCCAGCTCACTACCCGGACGTTCCTACGAGCAGTACTTC
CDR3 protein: CASSLPGRSYEQYF

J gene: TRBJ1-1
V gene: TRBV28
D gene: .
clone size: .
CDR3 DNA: TGTGCCAGCAGGCCGACCGGTCCGGTGGGTGCTGAAGCTTTCTTT
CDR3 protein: CASRPTGPVGAEAFF

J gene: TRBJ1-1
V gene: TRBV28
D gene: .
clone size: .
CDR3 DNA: TGTGCCAGCATTTGGGCTAGAGGGGTCGGGACTGAAGCTTTCTTT
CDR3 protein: CASIWARGVGTEAFF

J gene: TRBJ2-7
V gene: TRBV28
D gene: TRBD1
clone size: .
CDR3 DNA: TGTGCCAGCAGTTTATTCCGGGACAGTTCTTACGAGCAGTACTTC
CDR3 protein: CASSLFRDSSYEQYF

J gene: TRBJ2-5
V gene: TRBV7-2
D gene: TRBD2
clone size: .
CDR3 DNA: TGTGCCAGCAGACAGGGTCGGTCCCTAGCGGGGCAAGAGACCCAGTACTTC
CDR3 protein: CASRQGRSLAGQETQYF

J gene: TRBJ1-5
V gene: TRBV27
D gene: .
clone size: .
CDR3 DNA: TGTGCCAGCACCTTATATGGTAAGGCTCCCAATCAGCCCCAGCATTTT
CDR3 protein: CASTLYGKAPNQPQHF

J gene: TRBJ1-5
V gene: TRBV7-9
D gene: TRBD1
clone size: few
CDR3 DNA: TGTGCCAGCAGCGGAGGACAGGGTGGCAATCAGCCCCAGCATTTT
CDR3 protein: CASSGGQGGNQPQHF

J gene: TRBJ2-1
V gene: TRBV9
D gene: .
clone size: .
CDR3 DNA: TGTGCCAGCAGCGGGTTCAACTTCAATGAGCAGTTCTTC
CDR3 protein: CASSGFNFNEQFF

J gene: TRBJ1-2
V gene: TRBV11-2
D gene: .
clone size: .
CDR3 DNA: TGTGCCAGCAGCTTAGGGCCTGTGGGGGCGATATCCTATGGCTACACCTTC
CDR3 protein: CASSLGPVGAISYGYTF

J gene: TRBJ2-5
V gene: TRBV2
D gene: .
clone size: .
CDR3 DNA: TGTGCCAGCAGTGAAGGGAGATTGGGAGAGACCCAGTACTTC
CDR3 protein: CASSEGRLGETQYF

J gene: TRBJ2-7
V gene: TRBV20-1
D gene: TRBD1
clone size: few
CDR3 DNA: TGCAGTGCTCTGCCGGGACAGGGGGCTTACGAGCAGTACTTC
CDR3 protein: CSALPGQGAYEQYF

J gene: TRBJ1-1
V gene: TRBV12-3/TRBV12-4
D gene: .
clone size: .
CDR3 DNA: TGTGCCAGCAACCCACAGGTTTCGAACACTGAAGCTTTCTTT
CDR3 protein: CASNPQVSNTEAFF

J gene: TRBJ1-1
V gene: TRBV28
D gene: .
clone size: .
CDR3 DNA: TGTGCCAGCAGGGGAGCCTACCTCAGGAACACTGAAGCTTTCTTT
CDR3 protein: CASRGAYLRNTEAFF